This TCR beta chain originates from a study of molecular identifiers for immune sequencing clone quantification (dated by TCRdb to 2016 to 2019). Regarding the research as a whole: For a replicate experiment, the RNA from either 20,000 or 100,000 naive CD8 T cells was divided into five aliquots, and four of those aliquots went on to sequencing. This methods study used CD8 T cells to benchmark TCR RNA copy counting and molecular-identifier clustering-based TCR repertoire sequencing (MIDCIRS). The study at large found these results: When barcode sub-clustering was not used, chimeric consensus sequences inflated TCR diversity, with chimeras reaching as high as 47%. The naive libraries included spiked-in Jurkat TCR RNA (roughly 9 copies' worth), and this RNA is not part of the donor repertoire. Modeling estimated about three recovered TCR RNA copies per cell, compared with about 10 by digital PCR, which implies about 30% capture efficiency. Spiked-in Jurkat TCR RNA equivalent to a single cell was reported to be detectable even among approximately 1.1 million naive CD8 T cells. Highly expanded clone sizes could be underestimated if identical TCR molecules share a barcode. In CMV-specific effector cells, clones with more than 20 RNA copies accounted for over 99% of molecules, whereas in naive cells such clones accounted for under 1%.

This clonotype was recorded at least ten times. Its binding antigen is unknown. Base qualities are not provided; no much larger clone lies one nucleotide away. Naive CD8 T cell libraries were made from 20,000 to 1,000,000 sorted cells using 10%, 30% or 50% of purified RNA. On a BD FACSAria II, naive CD8 T cells were FACS-sorted as CD8+CD4-CCR7+CD45RA+ and collected into RLT Plus buffer. To test detection sensitivity, Jurkat RNA equivalent to about eleven TCR copies was spiked into samples of about 18,000-1,000,000 naive CD8 T cells. CD8 T cells were enriched with RosetteSep CD8+ T Cell Enrichment Cocktail and Ficoll-Paque, followed by ACK red cell lysis. The library was built by means of PCR. The listed sequencing device is Illumina HiSeq 4000. Preparation of bulk TCR libraries followed a previously described approach, with the TCR primers listed in Table S5. Total RNA was purified with the Qiagen AllPrep DNA/RNA kit. Before any analysis, reads coming from multiple sequencing runs of the same library were combined into one pool. As for the authors' bioinformatics: Reads were retained only if an exact TCR constant sequence was present, and the retained reads were trimmed to 150 nt and grouped according to their 12-nt molecular barcodes. Reads within each barcode group were sub-clustered using a 15% Levenshtein threshold, and quality-weighted consensus sequences were constructed for each RNA molecule. Non-functional sequences were discarded, and so were lower-count sequences lying one edit away from another sequence. On the basis of fitting two negative binomial distributions, barcode sub-clusters with fewer than 20% of the maximum read count were discarded. TCRdb took the public reads, trimmed them with fastp at Q25, ran MiXCR for clone calling and kept in-frame beta chains. Rows with one shared CDR3 protein collapse into an entry with the most common genes and DNA. Here the V and J calls rest on TCRdb's processing, not on the authors' analysis. The sample contains 60,000 to 70,000 distinct CDR3 sequences, less than 20% of them found a single time. Clones ranked in the top ten supply 1.5% of the sample.

Measured from the cysteine to the phenylalanine, the CDR3 is 13 residues long. Only the CDR3 region is kept as DNA, spanning 39 bases read in frame from base 1. Per the germline V gene (reference sequence), SEHNR is the CDR1 and FQNEAQ is the CDR2. The junction carries 6 bases between V and J, which are trimmed by 4 bases and 1 base respectively. Recombination connected TRBV7-9 to TRBJ2-3; no confident D gene assignment can be made. Sample: naive CD8+ T cells from blood, with Jurkat cell RNA spiked in. In light of the paper, this sample's cell subset or site label describes: FACS-sorted CD8+CD4-CCR7+CD45RA+ naive T cells. The clonotype originates from a human donor in good health. Some libraries in this study had Jurkat cell RNA spiked in. The DNA is TGTGCCAGCAGCTCGCTCGGCACAGATACGCAGTATTTT. It is translated as CASSSLGTDTQYF.